This TCR beta chain stems from a study of blood T cell repertoires in COVID-19. Study in general: Spain, Italy and the United States supplied samples that represented acute and convalescent COVID-19. The cDNA or gDNA used as material had been derived from T cells, B-cell-depleted T cells, or PBMCs.

As originally analysed: Nucleated cell counts were estimated from reference gene primer amplification. This table comes from immunoSEQ multiplex PCR, and its TCRdb copy is limited to in-frame clones, with some not included. V, J and clone size reflect that table, while D and trimming were determined from the DNA. The sample records about 240,000 clones, under 85% being singletons. This CDR3 spans 14 amino acids. The germline gives CDR1 KGHSH, CDR2 LQKENI. Trimming took off 1 base at V and 4 bases at J, with 10 bases between the two ends. The receptor was isolated from a human donor in a cohort sampled during active COVID-19. The chain uses TRBV18 and TRBJ1-1; D possibly corresponds to TRBD1 (6 bases). The sample taken for sequencing was peripheral blood. The CDR3, as DNA: TGTGCCAGCTCACCACAGGGGGATGGCACTGAAGCTTTCTTT. Protein product: CASSPQGDGTEAFF. Supplemented by reference TRBV18 and TRBJ1-1, the full variable domain reads NAGVMQNPRHLVRRRGQEARLRCSPMKGHSHVYWYRQLPEEGLKFMVYLQKENIIDESGMPKERFSAEFPKEGPSILRIQQVVRGDSAAYFCASSPQGDGTEAFFGQGTRLTVV.